The 16 T cell receptor beta chains presented below share a single source sample, sequenced in a study of blood T cell repertoires in COVID-19. Method: immunoSEQ multiplex PCR; TCRdb's copy keeps in-frame clones and lacks some. The repertoire holds about 110,000 clones, 76% seen once, with 5% to 7.5% in the top ten. Sequenced material: peripheral blood. The receptors were sampled from a man older than 75 with COVID-19, enrolled during active disease.

This clone was counted a few times. The chain employs TRBV5-4 and TRBJ2-7; possible D gene TRBD2, 5 bases. The CDR3 loop spans 15 amino acids. CDR1 and CDR2 from the germline V gene are SGHNT and YYREEE (reference sequence). Trimming took 0 bases from V and 0 from J, leaving 10 bases between them. Written as DNA, the CDR3 is TGTGCCAGCAGCTTGGGTAGCGTGAGCTCCTACGAGCAGTACTTC. Amino acids: CASSLGSVSSYEQYF.

The V call is TRBV14, the J call TRBJ2-1; TRBD2 matches 10 bases. The germline CDR1 and CDR2 sequences are SGHDN and FVKESK. The CDR3 is 17 residues long. Trimming cost V 1 base and J 7 bases; bases outside gene matches: 10. Here the CDR3 reads CASSQVVRTSGTNEQFF. CDR3 DNA sequence: TGTGCCAGCAGCCAAGTGGTCCGAACTAGCGGGACGAATGAGCAGTTCTTC.

This clone was observed a handful of times. This chain links TRBV5-5 with TRBJ2-7, with D possibly being TRBD2 (6 bases). Per germline, CDR1 SGHKS and CDR2 YYEKEE (reference sequence). The CDR3 spans 14 residues. V dropped 2 bases and J dropped 6 bases, with 15 bases sitting between them. The CDR3 coding sequence is TGTGCCAGCAGCTTTTCCGTGACTAGTACCGAGCAGTACTTC. Protein sequence: CASSFSVTSTEQYF.

This clone occurred a few times. The genes are TRBV11-2 and TRBJ2-7; D perhaps matches TRBD1 (6 bases). Germline lookup yields CDR1 SGHAT and CDR2 FQNNGV. CDR3 length: 17 amino acids. Trimming removed 1 base at V and 1 base at J, with 17 bases between. The CDR3 DNA follows: TGTGCCAGCAGCTTAGTTAGGGCACAGGGTTCTTCCTACGAGCAGTACTTC. It codes for CASSLVRAQGSSYEQYF.

V is TRBV28 and J is TRBJ1-5, with TRBD1 identical over 8 bases. The length of the CDR3 is 17 residues. Trimming took 5 bases from V and 5 from J; bases not matched to a gene: 14. Germline V gene lookup returns CDR1 MDHEN and CDR2 SYDVKM. The CDR3, as DNA: TGTGCCAGCAGTCAAATGACAGGGGCGAGGTGGGATCAGCCCCAGCATTTT. Amino acids: CASSQMTGARWDQPQHF.

The chain links TRBV11-2 to TRBJ2-2; TRBD2 matches 7 bases. The CDR3 contains 15 residues. Germline CDR1 SGHAT, CDR2 FQNNGV. J gave up 3 bases and V 2 bases, and 3 bases lay outside the gene matches. The CDR3 loop is CASSLQAGDTGELFF. The CDR3 DNA sequence: TGTGCCAGCAGCTTACAGGCGGGAGACACCGGGGAGCTGTTTTTT.

The genes are TRBV28 and TRBJ1-5; D perhaps matches TRBD1 (5 bases). Deletions cut 4 bases from V and 3 bases from J, with 13 bases between. In germline, CDR1 is MDHEN, CDR2 SYDVKM. CDR3 length: 15 amino acids. The CDR3 DNA sequence: TGTGCCAGCAGTTCCCCGCAGGGTTCCAATCAGCCCCAGCATTTT. It encodes CASSSPQGSNQPQHF. Full variable domain (remainder filled in from reference TRBV28 and TRBJ1-5): DVKVTQSSRYLVKRTGEKVFLECVQDMDHENMFWYRQDPGLGLRLIYFSYDVKMKEKGDIPEGYSVSREKKERFSLILESASTNQTSMYLCASSSPQGSNQPQHFGDGTRLSIL.

This chain connects TRBV7-9 to TRBJ2-7, with no clear D. This CDR3 is 12 amino acids long. CDR1 and CDR2 (germline): SEHNR, FQNEAQ (reference sequence). Trimming removed 0 bases from V and 4 bases from J, with 4 bases in between. This CDR3 is CASSLARYEQYF. CDR3 sequence (DNA): TGTGCCAGCAGCTTAGCCCGGTACGAGCAGTACTTC. The full variable domain, completed using reference TRBV7-9 and TRBJ2-7, is DTGVSQNPRHKITKRGQNVTFRCDPISEHNRLYWYRQTLGQGPEFLTYFQNEAQLEKSRLLSDRFSAERPKGSFSTLEIQRTEQGDSAMYLCASSLARYEQYFGPGTRLTVT.

The chain has TRBV19 and TRBJ1-4, with D possibly matching TRBD1 (6 bases). The CDR3 length is 14 residues. CDR1 is LNHDA and CDR2 is SQIVND in the germline V gene (reference sequence). V dropped 1 base and J dropped 8 bases, with 11 bases sitting between them. CDR3 sequence: CASSIAPGEEKLFF. CDR3 in DNA: TGTGCCAGTAGTATAGCTCCAGGGGAAGAAAAACTGTTTTTT.

This chain uses TRBV5-1 with TRBJ1-2, with a weak D call TRBD1 (6 bases). The V end lost 4 bases, the J end lost 6 bases, and 19 bases lay between the germline ends. CDR3 length: 15 residues. Germline assignment: CDR1 SGHRS and CDR2 YFSETQ. CDR3 region: CASSRREGQQNGYTF. The DNA for the CDR3 is TGCGCCAGCAGCAGGAGAGAAGGACAGCAGAATGGCTACACCTTC. Combining the CDR3 with reference TRBV5-1 and TRBJ1-2 gives the whole variable domain KAGVTQTPRYLIKTRGQQVTLSCSPISGHRSVSWYQQTPGQGLQFLFEYFSETQRNKGNFPGRFSGRQFSNSRSEMNVSTLELGDSALYLCASSRREGQQNGYTFGSGTRLTVV.

The chain links TRBV10-1 to TRBJ1-1; TRBD1 might be the D (5 bases). The CDR3 sequence is 13 residues long. CDR1 and CDR2 from the germline V gene are WNHNN and SYGVQD (reference sequence). V lost 3 bases and J lost 5, with 10 bases in between. The CDR3 region has the DNA TGCGCCAGCAGTGACGGGGGTCGAACTGAAGCTTTCTTT. Residues: CASSDGGRTEAFF.

The rearrangement joins TRBV28 to TRBJ1-2; D unresolved. Germline V gene lookup returns CDR1 MDHEN and CDR2 SYDVKM. Deletions cut 4 bases from V and 3 bases from J, with 12 bases between. The CDR3 is 14 amino acids. The CDR3 reads CASSWSLQHYGYTF. The CDR3 DNA follows: TGTGCCAGCAGTTGGAGTCTTCAACACTATGGCTACACCTTC.

The chain combines TRBV7-9 with TRBJ2-7, with 13 nucleotides matching TRBD2. The CDR3 contains 15 residues. Per the germline V gene, CDR1 is SEHNR and CDR2 is FQNEAQ (reference sequence). Trimming took 4 bases from V and 6 from J; bases not matched to a gene: 6. The CDR3 DNA is TGTGCCAGCAGCTCGACGGGACTAGCGGGACCCGAGCAGTACTTC. This sequence encodes CASSSTGLAGPEQYF.

This chain joins TRBV11-2 and TRBJ1-1; TRBD1 might be the D (5 bases). This CDR3 is 13 amino acids long. In germline, CDR1 is SGHAT, CDR2 FQNNGV. The germline V and J ends were trimmed by 5 bases and 1 base, with 8 bases remaining between them. The CDR3 loop is CASSQTENTEAFF. DNA of the CDR3: TGTGCCAGCAGCCAGACAGAGAACACTGAAGCTTTCTTT.

The chain links TRBV2 to TRBJ2-2; 9 bases are a match to TRBD1. V lost 7 bases, J lost 0 bases, and 3 bases stayed unmatched. CDR3 length equals 15 residues. Germline CDR1 SNHLY, CDR2 FYNNEI. The CDR3 loop reads CASNRQGANTGELFF. In DNA, the CDR3 is TGTGCCAGCAACCGACAGGGGGCGAACACCGGGGAGCTGTTTTTT.

V usage is TRBV29-1 and J usage is TRBJ1-1; the match to TRBD1 covers 10 bases. CDR1 and CDR2 from the germline V gene are SQVTM and ANQGSEA. The CDR3 runs to 14 residues. Trimming took 1 base from V and 3 from J; bases not matched to a gene: 2. The CDR3 loop reads CSVEGGQGHTEAFF. In DNA form, the CDR3 reads TGCAGCGTTGAAGGGGGACAGGGGCACACTGAAGCTTTCTTT. Looking up the rest from reference TRBV29-1 and TRBJ1-1 gives the full variable domain: SAVISQKPSRDICQRGTSLTIQCQVDSQVTMMFWYRQQPGQSLTLIATANQGSEATYESGFVIDKFPISRPNLTFSTLTVSNMSPEDSSIYLCSVEGGQGHTEAFFGQGTRLTVV.